This entry is about one T cell receptor (beta chain). Its recognized antigen is unknown. Base qualities are not at hand, and no much larger clone is one base apart. The CDR3 regions of human TCRbeta chains were analyzed by immunosequencing. On the study's bioinformatics: TCRs in the repertoires were matched against a reference library of SARS-CoV-2-specific TCRs that had been generated with the MIRA antigen-specificity platform. Breadth was defined as the fraction of unique TCRs that were SARS-CoV-2-associated, and depth was defined as the fraction of total T cells that were SARS-CoV-2-associated. Each spike-specific TCR was assigned to its reactive spike region and to a CD4 or CD8 class using the MIRA data. Log10-transformed breadth and depth values were compared by one-way ANOVA with Sidak's multiple comparisons tests. TCRdb carries this immuneACCESS record with in-frame sequences only. Its versions omit some clonotypes, under half of them owing to an unresolved V gene in the studies checked, with the rest unexplained. Clone size and the V and J calls come from that table; the DNA yielded D and trimming. The sample records under 150,000 clones, 90% of which are singletons. 1.5% to 2% of the sample belongs to the ten largest clones.

The time point label here, explained by the study, means: about 28 days (+/-7) after the second vaccine dose. Because spike-specific TCR depth and breadth did not differ between the two schedules, AZD1222 recipients who got a second dose at roughly 4 weeks were pooled with those who got a second dose at roughly 12 weeks. Vaccinee samples came from UK trials COV001 and COV002, including a single-blind randomized controlled phase 2/3 trial of AZD1222 (ChAdOx1 nCoV-19) in healthy adults. For TCRbeta chain sequencing, PBMC samples were collected from trial participants at day 0 and at day 28 after the second dose. The entry originates in a study of T cell responses to AZD1222 COVID-19 vaccine (dated by TCRdb to about 2021). Study-level background: A total of under 250 trial participants underwent TCR sequencing, of whom 200 to 220 had received two doses of AZD1222 and some 26 had received two doses of the MenACWY control vaccine. Trial participants were enrolled into age subgroups of 18-55, 56-69 and 70-plus years, which contained about 150, 27 and 61 TCR-sequenced participants, respectively. Findings and caveats that apply to the study as a whole: Conclusions about previously exposed vaccinees are limited, since just six AZD1222 recipients were seropositive for SARS-CoV-2 at baseline. The 56-69-year group was small, and its depth increase did not reach significance, likely because of low power. A significant rise in spike-specific TCR breadth and depth was observed after two AZD1222 doses relative to day 0 and relative to MenACWY recipients. Because no day 14 peak-response samples were available, repertoires were characterized only after the peak T cell response. The whole spike protein was spanned by vaccine-associated CD4 TCRs, and dominant responses were seen in regions 160-218 and 743-854. Reportedly, close to half of the unique spike-specific TCRs recognized epitopes lying outside the regions that are mutated in the B.1.351 and B.1.1.7 variants. Participants were mostly white British and included more females than males, and it was suggested by the authors that clonal diversity may have been underestimated.

The sample in question was peripheral blood, obtained 28 days after the second AZD1222 dose. This sequence originates from an adult who received the AZD1222 COVID-19 vaccine.

The nucleotides read TGTGCCAGCAGCCAAGTCCGACGTGGTGGCTACACCTTC. This yields the protein CASSQVRRGGYTF. The chain uses TRBV14 and TRBJ1-2; no D gene can be assigned with confidence. CDR1 SGHDN and CDR2 FVKESK are derived from the germline V gene. Counted from cysteine to phenylalanine, this CDR3 has 13 amino acids. Just the 39-base CDR3 DNA is kept, in frame starting at base 1. Relative to germline, V is 1 base shorter and J is 7 bases shorter, with 10 bases between their ends.